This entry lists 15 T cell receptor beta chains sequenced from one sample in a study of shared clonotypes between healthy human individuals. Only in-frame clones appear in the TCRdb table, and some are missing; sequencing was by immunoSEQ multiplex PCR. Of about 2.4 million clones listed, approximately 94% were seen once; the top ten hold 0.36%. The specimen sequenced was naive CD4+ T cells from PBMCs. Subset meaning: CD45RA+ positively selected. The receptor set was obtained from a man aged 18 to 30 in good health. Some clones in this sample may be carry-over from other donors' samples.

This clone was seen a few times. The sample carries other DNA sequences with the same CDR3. The CDR3 coding sequence is TGTGCCAGTAGTATAGGGCCCGGCTATGGCTACACCTTC. This translates into CASSIGPGYGYTF. V is TRBV19 and J is TRBJ1-2; unclear D gene. CDR1 and CDR2 from the germline V gene are LNHDA and SQIVND (reference sequence). The V gene lost 1 base and the J gene lost 4 bases, with 7 bases spanning the gap. The CDR3 totals 13 residues.

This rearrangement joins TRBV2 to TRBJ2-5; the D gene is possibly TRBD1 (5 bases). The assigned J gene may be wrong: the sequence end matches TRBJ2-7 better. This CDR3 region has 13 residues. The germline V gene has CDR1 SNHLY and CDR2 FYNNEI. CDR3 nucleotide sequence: TGTGCCAGCAGTGCAGCAGGGACCTACGAGCAGTACTTC. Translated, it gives CASSAAGTYEQYF.

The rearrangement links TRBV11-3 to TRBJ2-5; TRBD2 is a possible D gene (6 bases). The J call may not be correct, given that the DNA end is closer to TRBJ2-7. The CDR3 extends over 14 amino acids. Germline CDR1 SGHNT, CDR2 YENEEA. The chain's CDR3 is CASSLDGSSYEQYF. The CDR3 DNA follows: TGTGCCAGCAGCTTAGACGGGAGCTCCTACGAGCAGTACTTC.

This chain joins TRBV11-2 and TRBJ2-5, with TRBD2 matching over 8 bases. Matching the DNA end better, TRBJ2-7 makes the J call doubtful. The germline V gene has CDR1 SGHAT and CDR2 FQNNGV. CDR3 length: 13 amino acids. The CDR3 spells CASSPGGRYEQYF. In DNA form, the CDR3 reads TGTGCCAGCAGCCCGGGGGGGCGGTACGAGCAGTACTTC.

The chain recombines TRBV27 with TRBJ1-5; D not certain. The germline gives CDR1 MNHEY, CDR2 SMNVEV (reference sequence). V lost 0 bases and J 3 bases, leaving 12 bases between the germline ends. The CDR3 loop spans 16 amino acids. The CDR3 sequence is CASSLSRTLINQPQHF. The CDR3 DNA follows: TGTGCCAGCAGTTTATCAAGGACCCTTATCAATCAGCCCCAGCATTTT.

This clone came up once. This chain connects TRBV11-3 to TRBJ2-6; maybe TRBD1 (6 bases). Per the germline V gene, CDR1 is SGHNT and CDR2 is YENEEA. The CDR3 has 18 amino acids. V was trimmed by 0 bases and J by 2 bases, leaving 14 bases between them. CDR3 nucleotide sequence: TGTGCCAGCAGCTTAGAGGGGGCAGGATATACTGGGGCCAACGTCCTGACTTTC. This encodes CASSLEGAGYTGANVLTF.

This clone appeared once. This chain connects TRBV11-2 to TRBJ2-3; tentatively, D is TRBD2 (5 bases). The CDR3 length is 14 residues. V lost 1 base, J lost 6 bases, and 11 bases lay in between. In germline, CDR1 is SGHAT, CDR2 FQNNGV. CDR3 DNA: TGTGCCAGCAGCTTAGTTGGCGGGTCGGATACGCAGTATTTT. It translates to CASSLVGGSDTQYF.

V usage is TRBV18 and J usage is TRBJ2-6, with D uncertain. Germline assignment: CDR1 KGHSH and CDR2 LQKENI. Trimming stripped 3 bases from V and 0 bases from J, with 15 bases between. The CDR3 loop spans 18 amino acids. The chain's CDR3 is CASSPVSRVFSGANVLTF. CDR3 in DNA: TGTGCCAGCTCACCTGTAAGCAGAGTTTTCTCTGGGGCCAACGTCCTGACTTTC.

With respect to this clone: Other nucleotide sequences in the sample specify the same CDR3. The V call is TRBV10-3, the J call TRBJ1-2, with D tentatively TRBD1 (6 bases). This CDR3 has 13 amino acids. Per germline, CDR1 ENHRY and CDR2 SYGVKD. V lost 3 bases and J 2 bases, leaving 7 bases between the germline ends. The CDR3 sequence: CAISDRGNYGYTF. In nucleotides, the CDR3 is TGTGCCATCAGTGACAGGGGCAACTATGGCTACACCTTC.

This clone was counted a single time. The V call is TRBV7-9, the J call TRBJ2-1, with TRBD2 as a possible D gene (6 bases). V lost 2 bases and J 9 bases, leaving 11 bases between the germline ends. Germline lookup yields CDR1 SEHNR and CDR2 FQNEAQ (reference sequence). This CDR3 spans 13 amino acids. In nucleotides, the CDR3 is TGTGCCAGCAGCTTAACGGGAGTTGGTGAGCAGTTCTTC. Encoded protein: CASSLTGVGEQFF.

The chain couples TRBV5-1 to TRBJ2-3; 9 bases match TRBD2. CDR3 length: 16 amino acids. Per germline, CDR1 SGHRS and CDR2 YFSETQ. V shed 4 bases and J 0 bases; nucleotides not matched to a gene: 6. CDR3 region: CASSPRLAASTDTQYF. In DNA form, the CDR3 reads TGCGCCAGCAGCCCAAGACTAGCGGCTAGCACAGATACGCAGTATTTT.

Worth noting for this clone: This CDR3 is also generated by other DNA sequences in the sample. The CDR3 coding sequence is TGTGCCAGCAGCCGGTCTGGGACAGATACGCAGTATTTT. The encoded protein is CASSRSGTDTQYF. This chain connects TRBV7-9 to TRBJ2-3; D uncertain. From germline, CDR1 is SEHNR and CDR2 FQNEAQ (reference sequence). The CDR3 loop spans 13 amino acids. The ends were cut back, 5 bases at V and 3 bases at J, with 9 bases in the middle.

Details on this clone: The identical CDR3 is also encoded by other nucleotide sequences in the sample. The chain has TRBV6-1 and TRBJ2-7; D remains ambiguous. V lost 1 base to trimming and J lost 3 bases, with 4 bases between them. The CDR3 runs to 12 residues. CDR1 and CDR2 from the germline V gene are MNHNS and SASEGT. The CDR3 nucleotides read TGTGCCAGCAGTGAAGGCGGCTACGAGCAGTACTTC. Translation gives CASSEGGYEQYF.

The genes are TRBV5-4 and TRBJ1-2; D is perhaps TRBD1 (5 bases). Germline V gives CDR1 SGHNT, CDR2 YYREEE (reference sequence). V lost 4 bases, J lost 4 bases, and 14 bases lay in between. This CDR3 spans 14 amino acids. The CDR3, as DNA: TGTGCCAGCAGCACCCCAGGGAGGTCCTATGGCTACACCTTC. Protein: CASSTPGRSYGYTF.

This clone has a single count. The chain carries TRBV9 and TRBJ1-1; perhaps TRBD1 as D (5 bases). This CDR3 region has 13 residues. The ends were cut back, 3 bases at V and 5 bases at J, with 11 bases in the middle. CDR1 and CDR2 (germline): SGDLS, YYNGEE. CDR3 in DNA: TGTGCCAGCAGCGCCCCCGGGGGGACTGAAGCTTTCTTT. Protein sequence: CASSAPGGTEAFF.